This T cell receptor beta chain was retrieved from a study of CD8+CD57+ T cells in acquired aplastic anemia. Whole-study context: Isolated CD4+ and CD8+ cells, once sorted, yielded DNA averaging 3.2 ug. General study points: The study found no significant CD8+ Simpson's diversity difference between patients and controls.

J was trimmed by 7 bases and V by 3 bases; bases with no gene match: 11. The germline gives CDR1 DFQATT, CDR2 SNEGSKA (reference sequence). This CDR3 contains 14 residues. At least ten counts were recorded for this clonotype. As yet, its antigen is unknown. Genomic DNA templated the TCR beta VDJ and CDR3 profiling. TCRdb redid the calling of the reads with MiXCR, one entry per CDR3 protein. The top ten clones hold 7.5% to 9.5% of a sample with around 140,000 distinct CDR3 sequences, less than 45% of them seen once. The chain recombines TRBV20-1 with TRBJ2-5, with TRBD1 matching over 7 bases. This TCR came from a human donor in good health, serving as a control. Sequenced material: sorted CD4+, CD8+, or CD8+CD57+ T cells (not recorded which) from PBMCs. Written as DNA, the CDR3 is TGCAGTGCTAGCAAGGGACAGCAAACGCGGACCCAGTACTTC. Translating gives CSASKGQQTRTQYF.